This T cell receptor (beta chain) was profiled in a study of blood T cells in healthy people across ages. At the level of the study: In model experiments, template switching was able to capture about one barcoded beta molecule for every two T cells that were present. Points from the study as a whole: Shifts in expanded clonotypes may have been confounded by donor CMV status, which was unknown. Compared with aged donors, long-lived donors showed fewer expanded clones, suggesting selection.

The use of a sample-barcoded 5' primer and a J-beta primer mix characterized a second PCR of roughly 6 to 11 cycles. A single record per CDR3 protein comes from TCRdb applying MiXCR to the 5' RACE reads. The table lists hundreds of thousands of distinct CDR3 sequences, about 56% of them singletons. This clonotype was seen more than once but under ten times. Its antigen is not known. V shed 9 bases, J shed 5 bases, and the junction held 9 bases outside the gene matches. The germline CDR1 and CDR2 sequences are MNHEY and SVGEGT. This CDR3 has 13 amino acids. The clonotype was recovered from a man aged 35-49 years in good health. The rearrangement links TRBV6-2 or TRBV6-3 to TRBJ2-5; 7 bases map to TRBD2. Sample: blood. CDR3 in DNA: TGTGCCAGTATCCGGGGGGTAGGCGAGACCCAGTACTTC. This sequence encodes CASIRGVGETQYF.